Sequencing of this T cell receptor (beta chain) was carried out in a study of T cells in Graves' hyperthyroidism and ophthalmopathy. Study context: Before treatment of any kind, peripheral blood was taken at initial diagnosis. Overall study results and limits: In blood, most of the thyroid clonotypes expanded above 0.001 were also present.

The germline V gene has CDR1 MNHNY and CDR2 SVGAGI (reference sequence). Trimming took off 0 bases at V and 1 base at J, with 7 bases between the two ends. CDR3 length equals 15 residues. This clonotype was seen a few times. The target antigen is unknown. RNA transcripts provided the source from which TCR beta CDR3 regions were amplified. TCR CDR3 underwent first-round RT-PCR with the HTBI primer set. TCRdb passed the multiplex PCR reads through MiXCR, listing each CDR3 protein once. The sample consists of approximately 630,000 distinct CDR3 sequences, about 16% of them appearing once. Exclusion of a patient resulted from uncontrolled infection, other autoimmune disease, pregnancy or lactation.

This clonotype was obtained from a woman in her 30s with Graves' hyperthyroidism. The chain has TRBV6-6 and TRBJ1-5; D gene unclear. Sequenced input: blood. CDR3 loop: CASSYSGLSNQPQHF. The CDR3 nucleotides are TGTGCCAGCAGTTACTCAGGATTGAGCAATCAGCCCCAGCATTTT.